The entry below describes one T cell receptor (beta chain). This specimen comes from a study of shared clonotypes between healthy human individuals. The data were produced by immunoSEQ multiplex PCR, yet TCRdb's version contains in-frame clones alone and is incomplete. The data show 2 million to 2.5 million clones, under 97% seen once. The CDR3 is 14 residues long. Trimming took off 2 bases at V and 5 bases at J, with 12 bases between the two ends. The germline V gene has CDR1 ENHRY and CDR2 SYGVKD. Recent vaccinations or acute infections were absent in the healthy HIV-negative adult donors. The V gene is TRBV10-3, the J gene TRBJ2-5, with a possible D match to TRBD2 (6 bases). The sequence came from a man younger than 35 in good health. What was sequenced was naive CD4+ T cells sorted from blood. Subset indicated: CD45RA+ positively selected. The CDR3 region is CAISEGTPTETQYF. The CDR3 DNA reads as TGTGCCATCAGTGAGGGGACTCCCACGGAGACCCAGTACTTC.